This TCR beta chain was found in a study of control samples from healthy donors and cancer patients. Trimming pared 0 bases from V and 9 bases from J, leaving 13 bases between. CDR3 length: 14 amino acids. Germline CDR1 and CDR2: SGHRS and YFSETQ. TCRdb keeps only in-frame clones here, not all; method: immunoSEQ multiplex PCR. The table lists approximately 160,000 clones, approximately 91% of them singletons. The source of this sequence is a middle-aged woman in good health. The specimen was blood. The chain employs TRBV5-1 and TRBJ2-1; tentatively, D is TRBD2 (6 bases). In DNA form, the CDR3 reads TGCGCCAGCAGCTTGGAGACTAGGTGGTCTGAGCAGTTCTTC. This encodes CASSLETRWSEQFF.